A selection of T cell receptor beta chains follows, all from one sample in a study of response to subunit inactivated influenza vaccine. Each CDR3 protein gets one entry after TCRdb re-called the RT-PCR reads with MiXCR. The repertoire holds 500,000 to 750,000 distinct CDR3 sequences, 14% seen once, with roughly 11% in the top ten. The specimen comprised PBMCs from blood, sampled 12 days after vaccination. These receptors were taken from a man aged 50-60 years who received an inactivated influenza vaccine. Each CDR3 is given with its conserved first and last residue. A D gene is named only where the DNA matches it firmly. Clone size is stated in some rows and not others, as once, few, many or a class when expanded.

TRBV5-5,TRBJ1-2,TRBD1,-,TGTGCCAGCAGCGCAGGGACAGGGGACTATGGCTACACCTTC,CASSAGTGDYGYTF
TRBV7-2,TRBJ2-7,-,few,TGTGCCAGCAGCCCCATCCCCGGGAGAAGCGAGCAGTACTTC,CASSPIPGRSEQYF
TRBV9,TRBJ2-2,TRBD1,-,TGTGCCAGCAGCGGATCATTTACCGGGACAGGGGTTACCGGGGAGCTGTTTTTT,CASSGSFTGTGVTGELFF
TRBV20-1,TRBJ1-4,-,few,TGCAGCGCCCGTAGGCCCGACAGGGAAAAACTGTTTTTT,CSARRPDREKLFF
TRBV5-1,TRBJ2-1,TRBD2,-,TGCGCCAGCAGCACGGGACTAGCGGGGGGCCCGCCTGGCAATGAGCAGTTCTTC,CASSTGLAGGPPGNEQFF
TRBV5-1,TRBJ1-2,TRBD1,-,TGCGCCAGCAGCGTGACAGGGTCCTATGGCTACACCTTC,CASSVTGSYGYTF
TRBV11-2,TRBJ2-7,TRBD2,few,TGTGCCAGCAGATCTAGCGGGCACGGGTACGAGCAGTACTTC,CASRSSGHGYEQYF
TRBV3-1,TRBJ2-2,TRBD2,-,TGTGCCAGCAGCCAAGGACTAGCGGGAGGGTACACCGGGGAGCTGTTTTTT,CASSQGLAGGYTGELFF
TRBV12-3/TRBV12-4,TRBJ2-1,TRBD2,many,TGTGCCAGCAGCTCGGGGGGGGTCTCGTACAATGAGCAGTTCTTC,CASSSGGVSYNEQFF
TRBV12-3/TRBV12-4,TRBJ1-1,-,-,TGTGCCAGCAGTTTGGGCAGCATGAACACTGAAGCTTTCTTT,CASSLGSMNTEAFF
TRBV20-1,TRBJ2-1,-,few,TGCAGTGCCGGCAAGCCAGAGTTCGAGTTCTTC,CSAGKPEFEFF
TRBV27,TRBJ2-5,-,few,TGTGCCAGCAGTCCACTGAGTCCCGGGCCCCCCGGAGAGACCCAGTACTTC,CASSPLSPGPPGETQYF
TRBV2,TRBJ2-4,-,-,TGTGCCAGCACCACTAGTCCCAGGAACATTCAGTACTTC,CASTTSPRNIQYF
TRBV4-3,TRBJ2-7,TRBD2,-,TGCGCCAGCAGCCAAGGGGCCGGGAGGTCCTACGAGCAGTACTTC,CASSQGAGRSYEQYF
TRBV11-2,TRBJ2-7,TRBD1,-,TGTGCCAGCAGCTCCCTGAGGGGGCCCTACGAGCAGTACTTC,CASSSLRGPYEQYF
TRBV20-1,TRBJ2-5,-,-,TGCAGTGCTAGAGAGGGGGGGGCCCTCCAAGAGACCCAGTACTTC,CSAREGGALQETQYF
TRBV5-1,TRBJ1-2,TRBD1,few,TGCGCCAGCAGCTTGGATTATAGGGACAGGGACCATGGCTACACCTTC,CASSLDYRDRDHGYTF
TRBV7-2,TRBJ2-1,-,-,TGTGCCAGCAGAAATTTTTACCGGGACACTCCCTACAATGAGCAGTTCTTC,CASRNFYRDTPYNEQFF
TRBV20-1,TRBJ2-5,TRBD2,few,TGCAGTGCTAGATTTACTAGCGGGCGAGAGACCCAGTACTTC,CSARFTSGRETQYF
TRBV6-1,TRBJ2-7,TRBD1,few,TGTGCCAGCACCCGGTGGGTGAGGGGACAGGGTTCCTACGAGCAGTACTTC,CASTRWVRGQGSYEQYF
TRBV6-1,TRBJ2-1,-,few,TGTGCCAGCAGTCCGAGCGGAGGCGGGTACAATGAGCAGTTCTTC,CASSPSGGGYNEQFF
TRBV12-3/TRBV12-4,TRBJ2-2,TRBD2,many,TGTGCCAGCAGTCCTCGACTAGCGGGGACCGGGGAGCTGTTTTTT,CASSPRLAGTGELFF
TRBV4-2,TRBJ2-3,TRBD2,few,TGTGCCAGCAGCCAAGAGTACGCGGGGGGGCCCTTAGATACGCAGTATTTT,CASSQEYAGGPLDTQYF
TRBV5-1,TRBJ2-1,-,-,TGCGCCAGCAGCTTACGGACAGACACCTACAATGAGCAGTTCTTC,CASSLRTDTYNEQFF
TRBV4-3,TRBJ1-2,-,few,TGCGCCAGCAGCTTCTCTAACCAGCCCGGGCACTATGGCTACACCTTC,CASSFSNQPGHYGYTF
TRBV27,TRBJ1-6,TRBD1,-,TGTGCCAGCAGACAGGGGTCACGATCCTATAATTCACCCCTCCACTTT,CASRQGSRSYNSPLHF
TRBV20-1,TRBJ2-1,TRBD2,few,TGCAGTGCTACTCCCGGGACTAGTGAGCAGTTCTTC,CSATPGTSEQFF
TRBV5-1,TRBJ2-3,TRBD2,few,TGCGCCAGCAGCTTTGGGACTAGCGGGGGGACGATCACAGATACGCAGTATTTT,CASSFGTSGGTITDTQYF
TRBV4-1,TRBJ2-4,-,-,TGCGCCAGCAGCCAAATCGCTCACATTCAGTACTTC,CASSQIAHIQYF
TRBV24-1,TRBJ2-1,-,few,TGTGCCACCGCTGGAGCTAACTACAATGAGCAGTTCTTC,CATAGANYNEQFF
TRBV7-8,TRBJ2-2,-,-,TGTGCCAGCAGCTTATCCTCTGGGGGTGTCACCGGGGAGCTGTTTTTT,CASSLSSGGVTGELFF
TRBV5-1,TRBJ2-3,-,many,TGCGCCAGCAGCCAGGGGGGGGGCCATGGCCCAGATACGCAGTATTTT,CASSQGGGHGPDTQYF
TRBV20-1,TRBJ2-1,-,-,TGCAGTGCTGGGGGGGCGGGCTACAATGAGCAGTTCTTC,CSAGGAGYNEQFF
TRBV7-9,TRBJ2-1,-,-,TGTGCCAGCAGCTTAGTGTGGGGCGCACACAATGAGCAGTTCTTC,CASSLVWGAHNEQFF
TRBV7-2,TRBJ2-3,TRBD2,few,TGTGCCAGCAGGCTGGTCGCTAGCGGGAGGAACACAGATACGCAGTATTTT,CASRLVASGRNTDTQYF
TRBV3-1,TRBJ1-5,-,-,TGTGCCAGCAGCCAAGATAGGTCGCGGGCCCAGCATTTT,CASSQDRSRAQHF
TRBV29-1,TRBJ2-7,-,few,TGCAGCGTTGGGTCAGGGACCTACGAGCAGTACTTC,CSVGSGTYEQYF
TRBV19,TRBJ1-4,-,-,TGTGCCAGTAGTATGTCCTTGACCGGTAATGAAAAACTGTTTTTT,CASSMSLTGNEKLFF
TRBV24-1,TRBJ2-5,TRBD2,-,TGTGCCACCAGTGATTCGGGGACTAGCGGGGGACAGACCCAGTACTTC,CATSDSGTSGGQTQYF
TRBV5-1,TRBJ2-1,TRBD2,-,TGCGCCAGCAGCTGGAGCGGGAGGGCCTTAAATGAGCAGTTCTTC,CASSWSGRALNEQFF
TRBV20-1,TRBJ2-1,TRBD2,few,TGCAGTGCCCCGCGGGGACTAGCAAGCTACAATGAGCAGTTCTTC,CSAPRGLASYNEQFF
TRBV30,TRBJ1-1,TRBD1,-,TGTGCCTGGAGTGTGGGGGGACAGATGAACACTGAAGCTTTCTTT,CAWSVGGQMNTEAFF
TRBV12-3/TRBV12-4,TRBJ2-7,-,-,TGTGCCAGCAGTTTTTCGGGAGTCTACGAGCAGTACTTC,CASSFSGVYEQYF
TRBV20-1,TRBJ1-1,-,-,TGCAGTGCTAGTGGGGGAGCGAACACTGAAGCTTTCTTT,CSASGGANTEAFF
TRBV28,TRBJ2-7,-,-,TGTGCCAGCACCCACGCAGGGTCCAACGAGCAGTACTTC,CASTHAGSNEQYF
TRBV4-1,TRBJ2-7,-,few,TGCGCCAGCAGCCAGTCCCAGGGAGATCTCTACTACTACGAGCAGTACTTC,CASSQSQGDLYYYEQYF
TRBV20-1,TRBJ2-2,-,-,TGCAGTGCTATTGGACCAGCGAACACCGGGGAGCTGTTTTTT,CSAIGPANTGELFF